The 30 T cell receptor beta chains below come from one sample, sequenced in a study of control samples from healthy donors and cancer patients. Assay used: immunoSEQ multiplex PCR; TCRdb lists only in-frame clones, some missing. The sample contains tens of thousands of clones, 89% of which appear only once. The specimen sequenced was PBMCs. Receptor source: a woman aged 45-65 years with colorectal cancer.

V is TRBV2 and J is TRBJ1-5; D call uncertain. CDR1 and CDR2 from the germline V gene are SNHLY and FYNNEI. CDR3 length equals 13 residues. The V end was cut by 1 base, the J end by 7 bases, with 8 bases between. The CDR3 region is CASSEGGGQPQHF. In DNA, the CDR3 is TGTGCCAGCAGTGAAGGGGGAGGCCAGCCCCAGCATTTT.

The J gene is TRBJ1-6, the V gene TRBV6-6; 10 bases align to TRBD1. This CDR3 comprises 16 residues. Germline assignment: CDR1 MNHNY and CDR2 SVGAGI (reference sequence). Losses at the gene ends were 2 bases for V and 10 bases for J; bases not matched to a gene: 8. The CDR3 reads CASSYGPGTGVSPLHF. In nucleotides, the CDR3 is TGTGCCAGCAGTTACGGGCCCGGGACAGGGGTCTCACCCCTCCACTTT.

This clone has a handful of counts. V and J are TRBV19 and TRBJ1-5, with no clear D. Trimming stripped 3 bases from V and 0 bases from J, with 3 bases between. CDR1 and CDR2 (germline): LNHDA, SQIVND (reference sequence). The CDR3 covers 13 residues. The CDR3 reads CASSMNSNQPQHF. For the CDR3, the DNA is TGTGCCAGTAGTATGAATAGCAATCAGCCCCAGCATTTT.

This chain links TRBV27 with TRBJ1-5; D might be TRBD1 (5 bases). V lost 8 bases and J lost 2, with 10 bases in between. The CDR3 extends over 13 amino acids. Germline V gives CDR1 MNHEY, CDR2 SMNVEV (reference sequence). For the CDR3, the DNA is TGTGCCAGCTCGACGGGGGGCAATCAGCCCCAGCATTTT. It codes for CASSTGGNQPQHF.

This rearrangement joins TRBV24-1 to TRBJ1-1; D remains unclear. Germline V lookup: CDR1 KGHDR, CDR2 SFDVKD. V dropped 4 bases and J dropped 4 bases, with 18 bases sitting between them. The CDR3 length is 16 residues. The CDR3 sequence is CATSERTSLGGTEAFF. As DNA, the CDR3 is TGTGCCACCAGTGAAAGGACTTCACTGGGAGGCACTGAAGCTTTCTTT.

The rearrangement joins TRBV7-7 to TRBJ1-3; 9 bases fit TRBD1. V trimming: 5 bases; J trimming: 2 bases; junction bases outside the gene matches: 4. Per the germline V gene, CDR1 is SSHAT and CDR2 is FNYEAQ (reference sequence). This CDR3 is 15 amino acids long. The CDR3 sequence is CASSPGTGPGNTIYF. Here the CDR3 DNA reads TGTGCCAGCAGCCCGGGGACAGGGCCTGGAAACACCATATATTTT.

This chain joins TRBV7-9 and TRBJ1-2; no definite D call. This CDR3 is built from 17 residues. Germline values: CDR1 SEHNR, CDR2 FQNEAQ (reference sequence). Trimming stripped 2 bases from V and 3 bases from J, with 19 bases between. The CDR3 bases are TGTGCCAGCAGCTTAATTCGGGCGGACCAAAGGGACTATGGCTACACCTTC. Amino acid sequence: CASSLIRADQRDYGYTF.

The chain carries TRBV19 and TRBJ1-5, with TRBD1 as a possible D gene (5 bases). The V end lost 5 bases, the J end lost 9 bases, and 20 bases lay between the germline ends. The CDR3 loop spans 15 amino acids. Germline V lookup: CDR1 LNHDA, CDR2 SQIVND (reference sequence). CDR3 DNA sequence: TGTGCCAGTAGTCGGGGGATAGGGGAGGTCGGGCCCCAGCATTTT. Its protein product is CASSRGIGEVGPQHF.

The chain recombines TRBV27 with TRBJ2-6; D is possibly TRBD1 (6 bases). CDR1 MNHEY and CDR2 SMNVEV come from the germline V gene (reference sequence). This CDR3 comprises 16 residues. Trimming stripped 5 bases from V and 2 bases from J, with 13 bases between. The CDR3, as DNA: TGTGCCAGCAGTCAATTACAGGGAACTGGGGCCAACGTCCTGACTTTC. Its protein is CASSQLQGTGANVLTF.

This sequence joins TRBV5-1 and TRBJ1-6, with TRBD1 as a possible D gene (5 bases). Looked up from germline, CDR1 is SGHRS and CDR2 is YFSETQ. CDR3 length: 16 amino acids. Trimming cost V 3 bases and J 5 bases, with 15 bases left between them. CDR3 sequence reads: CASSSGRQGNNSPLHF. In DNA, the CDR3 is TGCGCCAGCAGCTCAGGACGCCAGGGTAATAATTCACCCCTCCACTTT.

The rearrangement links TRBV6-1 to TRBJ2-2, with a weak D call TRBD1 (6 bases). The CDR3 sequence is 14 residues long. Germline V lookup: CDR1 MNHNS, CDR2 SASEGT. The V end was cut by 2 bases, the J end by 5 bases, with 9 bases between. The DNA for the CDR3 is TGTGCCAGCAGTGAAATACAGGGAACCGGGGAGCTGTTTTTT. Amino acids: CASSEIQGTGELFF.

The J gene is TRBJ1-3, the V gene TRBV27; no definite D call. Germline V lookup: CDR1 MNHEY, CDR2 SMNVEV (reference sequence). The CDR3 contains 13 residues. The V end lost 6 bases, the J end lost 0 bases, and 6 bases lay between the germline ends. Here the CDR3 reads CASRRSSGNTIYF. DNA for the CDR3: TGTGCCAGCAGGCGGAGCTCTGGAAACACCATATATTTT.

This clone was seen just once. The chain employs TRBV10-2 and TRBJ1-5; D is unresolved. CDR3 length: 15 residues. From germline, CDR1 is WSHSY and CDR2 SAAADI. V gave up 3 bases and J gave up 2 bases, with 11 bases separating them. The CDR3: CASSDGVKGNQPQHF. For the CDR3, the DNA is TGCGCCAGCAGTGACGGGGTTAAAGGCAATCAGCCCCAGCATTTT.

This clone appeared a single time. The gene calls are TRBV5-1 and TRBJ1-3; no reliable D call. Germline loops: CDR1 SGHRS, CDR2 YFSETQ. V gave up 0 bases and J gave up 2 bases, with 12 bases separating them. The CDR3 covers 16 residues. The CDR3 bases are TGCGCCAGCAGCTTGGGGTCGACGGGTCCTGGAAACACCATATATTTT. Translation: CASSLGSTGPGNTIYF.

The chain links TRBV24-1 to TRBJ2-2, with D maybe TRBD1 (7 bases). Germline-derived CDR1 and CDR2 are KGHDR and SFDVKD. The CDR3 runs to 17 residues. Trimming took 7 bases from V and 0 from J, leaving 17 bases between them. The CDR3 protein is CATSLARGRSNTGELFF. The CDR3 nucleotides read TGTGCCACCAGCCTCGCCAGGGGGAGGTCGAACACCGGGGAGCTGTTTTTT.

The rearrangement links TRBV5-6 to TRBJ2-7; D gene ambiguous. Between the trimmed V and J ends, which lost 0 bases and 1 base, there was a span of 11 bases. The CDR3 extends over 15 amino acids. CDR1 is SGHDT and CDR2 is YYEEEE in the germline V gene. CDR3 sequence (DNA): TGTGCCAGCAGCTTGGTAACAGCTTTTTCCTACGAGCAGTACGTC. It encodes CASSLVTAFSYEQYV.

In DNA, the CDR3 is TGTGCCAGCAGTGAAGCAGGGGCTGGGGCCAACGTCCTGACTTTC. It codes for CASSEAGAGANVLTF. This chain joins TRBV6-1 and TRBJ2-6; a possible D gene is TRBD1 (5 bases). The CDR3 length is 15 residues. The V end was cut by 0 bases, the J end by 2 bases, with 5 bases between. CDR1 is MNHNS, CDR2 SASEGT, per germline.

The chain joins TRBV6-5 to TRBJ2-2; the D gene is possibly TRBD2 (6 bases). CDR3 size: 14 residues. CDR1 and CDR2 (germline): MNHEY, SVGAGI. Trimming left V 2 bases short and J 5 bases short, with 9 bases between. The CDR3 spells CASSYGGLTGELFF. For the CDR3, the DNA is TGTGCCAGCAGTTACGGAGGGCTAACCGGGGAGCTGTTTTTT.

The gene calls are TRBV10-2 and TRBJ1-1; 7 nucleotides align to TRBD1. CDR3 length: 17 residues. With V trimmed by 0 bases and J by 1 base, 8 bases remained unmatched. From germline, CDR1 is WSHSY and CDR2 SAAADI. The CDR3 nucleotides are TGCGCCAGCAGTGAGTCTGGCAGGGGGGGTAGGAACACTGAAGCTTTCTTT. The encoded protein is CASSESGRGGRNTEAFF.

Written as DNA, the CDR3 is TGCGCCAGCAGCCAAGAGGGGCCAGGGGGTGAAGAGACCCAGTACTTC. It specifies CASSQEGPGGEETQYF. V and J are TRBV4-1 and TRBJ2-5, with 7 nucleotides matching TRBD1. CDR3 length: 16 residues. Germline CDR1 and CDR2: MGHRA and YSYEKL. V lost 0 bases and J lost 3; bases outside the gene matches: 7.

This clone was counted once. The gene calls are TRBV12-5 and TRBJ2-1, with D hard to call. Trimming removed 3 bases at V and 5 bases at J, with 14 bases between. This CDR3 is built from 15 residues. Germline lookup yields CDR1 LGHNT and CDR2 FRNRAP. The CDR3 bases are TGTGCTAGTGGTTTCACAGACCTTCGGCACAATGAGCAGTTCTTC. It specifies CASGFTDLRHNEQFF.

The chain links TRBV27 to TRBJ1-5, with D tentatively TRBD1 (6 bases). The CDR3 is 13 residues long. V gave up 5 bases and J gave up 7 bases, with 12 bases separating them. Germline CDR1 and CDR2: MNHEY and SMNVEV (reference sequence). CDR3 DNA sequence: TGTGCCAGCAGTGCGGAAAGGGGGCAGCCCCAGCATTTT. It yields the protein CASSAERGQPQHF.

This chain links TRBV19 with TRBJ2-2, with D unclear. The CDR3 runs 13 residues. V was pared by 10 bases and J by 1 base, with 10 bases between. Germline assignment: CDR1 LNHDA and CDR2 SQIVND (reference sequence). The DNA for the CDR3 is TGTGCCACCCCCGACGGGAACACCGGGGAGCTGTTTTTT. Translated: CATPDGNTGELFF.

V gene TRBV14 combines with J gene TRBJ1-2; D is unresolved. The CDR3 is made up of 13 amino acids. V was cut by 5 bases and J by 1 base, with 8 bases left in between. Germline CDR1 is SGHDN and CDR2 is FVKESK. The CDR3, as DNA: TGTGCCAGCAGCGTACGGGGTAACTATGGCTACACCTTC. Translation gives CASSVRGNYGYTF.

The CDR3 protein is CASSQGQLMNTEAFF. CDR3 nucleotides: TGTGCCAGCAGCCAGGGACAGCTGATGAACACTGAAGCTTTCTTT. The rearrangement links TRBV28 to TRBJ1-1; TRBD1 matches at 7 bases. The CDR3 contains 15 residues. V was clipped by 6 bases and J by 0 bases; unmatched bases: 7. The germline CDR1 and CDR2 sequences are MDHEN and SYDVKM.

The CDR3 region has the DNA TGCGCCAGCAGCCCCGGACAGGTTTCTTTTGAAGCTTTCTTT. Protein sequence: CASSPGQVSFEAFF. This sequence joins TRBV5-1 and TRBJ1-1, with 7 positions matching TRBD1. This CDR3 has 14 amino acids. The J segment lost 7 bases and the V segment lost 4 bases, leaving 10 bases of the junction unmatched. Germline V gives CDR1 SGHRS, CDR2 YFSETQ.

This sequence joins TRBV10-3 and TRBJ2-3; possible D gene TRBD2, 7 bases. The germline CDR1 and CDR2 sequences are ENHRY and SYGVKD. This CDR3 is built from 14 residues. With 4 bases removed from V and 5 bases from J, the gap between germline ends came to 13 bases. The CDR3 reads CAISGEGGGDTQYF. CDR3 sequence (DNA): TGTGCCATCAGTGGGGAGGGGGGAGGAGATACGCAGTATTTT.

The CDR3 nucleotides read TGTGCTAGTGGTTCAGGGGGGGGTGAGGTTGAGACCCAGTACTTC. It is translated as CASGSGGGEVETQYF. This chain uses TRBV12-5 with TRBJ2-5; D is possibly TRBD1 or TRBD2 (7 bases each). From germline, CDR1 is LGHNT and CDR2 FRNRAP. This CDR3 contains 15 residues. Trimming shortened V by 4 bases and J by 5 bases, and 17 bases separated the two germline ends.

A note on this clone: The same CDR3 can be traced to other DNA sequences in this sample. CDR3 protein: CASSEGGTDTQYF. The DNA of the CDR3 is TGCGCCAGCAGTGAAGGAGGCACAGATACGCAGTATTTT. This sequence joins TRBV10-1 and TRBJ2-3; D ambiguous. V shed 3 bases and J shed 1 base, with 5 bases lying between them. The CDR3 has 13 amino acids. Germline lookup yields CDR1 WNHNN and CDR2 SYGVQD (reference sequence).

The rearrangement links TRBV29-1 to TRBJ1-1; D uncertain. This CDR3 is built from 13 residues. The V gene's germline CDR1 is SQVTM and CDR2 ANQGSEA. Trimming took 4 bases from V and 8 from J, leaving 17 bases between them. The CDR3 region has the DNA TGCAGCGTTGCGGAGACACCTATCTGGGAAGCTTTCTTT. This sequence encodes CSVAETPIWEAFF.